The 6 T cell receptor beta chains given below trace back to one sample, sequenced in a study of OX40 agonist ivuxolimab in advanced cancers. Data came from immunoSEQ multiplex PCR; TCRdb stores just in-frame clones and leaves some out. The table lists 40,000 or so clones, approximately 88% of them singletons. The sample here was CD4+ or CD8+ T cells sorted from blood, taken in a trial of the OX40 agonist ivuxolimab. The source of these receptors is an adult with an advanced solid tumor such as melanoma, head and neck, liver or kidney cancer.

This clone was counted once. The chain combines TRBV5-4 with TRBJ1-5, with TRBD1 as a possible D gene (5 bases). Germline V gene data show CDR1 as SGHNT and CDR2 as YYREEE (reference sequence). V dropped 0 bases and J dropped 3 bases, with 7 bases sitting between them. The length of the CDR3 is 14 residues. CDR3 in amino acids: CASSLAGDNQPQHF. CDR3 bases: TGTGCCAGCAGCTTGGCGGGGGACAATCAGCCCCAGCATTTT.

There are a few counts of this clone. V usage is TRBV6-5 and J usage is TRBJ2-2, with D maybe TRBD2 (5 bases). Trimming left V 7 bases short and J 3 bases short, with 9 bases between. The germline gives CDR1 MNHEY, CDR2 SVGAGI. The CDR3 has 13 amino acids. CDR3 coding DNA: TGTGCCAGCACTACTAGGGACACCGGGGAGCTGTTTTTT. Encoded protein: CASTTRDTGELFF.

The chain recombines TRBV5-4 with TRBJ1-2; TRBD1 is a possible D gene (5 bases). V lost 2 bases, J lost 7 bases, and 12 bases lay in between. The CDR3 contains 13 residues. The germline V gene encodes CDR1 SGHNT and CDR2 YYREEE (reference sequence). CDR3 bases: TGTGCCAGCAGCTTAAGGCAGGGAGGTGGCTACACCTTC. Translated: CASSLRQGGGYTF.

CDR3 amino acids: CASSPGVGANVLTF. The CDR3 DNA reads as TGCGCCAGCAGCCCAGGGGTTGGGGCCAACGTCCTGACTTTC. The chain recombines TRBV4-3 with TRBJ2-6; D might be TRBD1 (6 bases). Germline CDR1 LGHNA, CDR2 YSLEER. CDR3 length equals 14 residues. The ends were cut back, 4 bases at V and 3 bases at J, with 7 bases in the middle.

This CDR3 is CASSPYGRAIVYEQYF. The DNA for the CDR3 is TGTGCCAGCAGCCCCTATGGCAGGGCAATAGTGTACGAGCAGTACTTC. The rearrangement joins TRBV7-2 to TRBJ2-7; tentatively, D is TRBD1 (5 bases). The CDR3 loop spans 16 amino acids. V lost 5 bases and J 4 bases, leaving 21 bases between the germline ends. Germline CDR1 is SGHTA and CDR2 is FQGNSA.

Remarks on this clone: The junction differs from germline at one of its ends, possibly a read error. The CDR3 protein is CASSPGGGGLSSEQYF. In DNA form, the CDR3 reads TGTGCCAGCAGCCCTGGGGGGGGAGGTCTGTCCTCCGAGCAGTACTTC. The chain has TRBV5-4 and TRBJ2-7; TRBD2 agrees at 7 bases. In germline, CDR1 is SGHNT, CDR2 YYREEE (reference sequence). The CDR3 consists of 16 residues.